Sequencing of this TCR beta chain was carried out in a study of low-dose radiotherapy and immunotherapy resistance in tumors. At the level of the study: Dosing for Cohort 2 consisted of 1 Gy per fraction every two weeks, reaching a total of 13 Gy over 26 weeks. Intravenous cyclophosphamide at 200 mg/m2 preceded radiation and immunotherapy by one day, every two weeks.

Germline CDR1 reads SGDLS; CDR2 reads YYNGEE. J gave up 3 bases and V 0 bases, and 9 bases lay outside the gene matches. This CDR3 has 17 residues. TRAV- and TRBV-specific primers were used for first-strand cDNA, which covered alpha and beta chains. TCR amplification used 20 to 25 PCR cycles, a constant-region primer and a V-primer adapter. MiXCR, run by TCRdb on the reads, gives a single entry per CDR3 protein. The sample records tens of thousands of distinct CDR3 sequences, roughly 30% being singletons. Time point: before trial treatment. Each donor was administered nivolumab, ipilimumab, aspirin, low-dose cyclophosphamide and low-dose radiotherapy.

The receptor was derived from a female donor with ovarian cancer. Material: PBMCs, obtained before treatment. This chain connects TRBV9 to TRBJ2-7; TRBD1 agrees at 10 bases. CDR3 region: CASSVGVSGTGDYEQYF. The CDR3 nucleotides read TGTGCCAGCAGCGTAGGGGTTTCCGGGACAGGGGACTACGAGCAGTACTTC. The complete variable domain, with remaining parts taken from reference TRBV9 and TRBJ2-7, reads DSGVTQTPKHLITATGQRVTLRCSPRSGDLSVYWYQQSLDQGLQFLIQYYNGEERAKGNILERFSAQQFPDLHSELNLSSLELGDSALYFCASSVGVSGTGDYEQYFGPGTRLTVT.